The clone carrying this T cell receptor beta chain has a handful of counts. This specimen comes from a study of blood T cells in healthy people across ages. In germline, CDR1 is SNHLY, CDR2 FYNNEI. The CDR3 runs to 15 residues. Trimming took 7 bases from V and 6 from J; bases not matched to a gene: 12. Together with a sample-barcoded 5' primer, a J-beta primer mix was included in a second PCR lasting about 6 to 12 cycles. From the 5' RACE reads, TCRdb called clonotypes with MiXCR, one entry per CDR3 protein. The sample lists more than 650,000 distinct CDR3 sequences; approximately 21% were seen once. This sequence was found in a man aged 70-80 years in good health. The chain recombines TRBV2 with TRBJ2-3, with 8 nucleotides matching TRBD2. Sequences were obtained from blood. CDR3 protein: CASKSESGSSDTQYF. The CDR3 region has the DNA TGTGCCAGCAAGAGTGAGAGCGGGAGCAGCGATACGCAGTATTTT.